One sample yielded the 27 T cell receptor beta chains listed below, sequenced in a study of blood T cell repertoires in COVID-19. TCRdb's copy holds only in-frame clones and misses some; the assay was immunoSEQ multiplex PCR. Here the sample spans roughly 160,000 clones, 87% being singletons. Input material: PBMCs or T cells enriched from blood (not recorded which). Receptors originate from a woman aged 45-65 years who had recovered from COVID-19.

This sequence joins TRBV18 and TRBJ2-3; D uncertain. CDR3 length equals 16 residues. Germline V lookup: CDR1 KGHSH, CDR2 LQKENI. The V gene lost 0 bases and the J gene lost 0 bases, with 10 bases spanning the gap. The CDR3 DNA reads as TGTGCCAGCTCACCACCGGGCAGGCGAAGCACAGATACGCAGTATTTT. Residues: CASSPPGRRSTDTQYF.

The rearrangement joins TRBV7-6 to TRBJ2-6; no firm D call. Germline-derived CDR1 and CDR2 are SGHVS and FNYEAQ. This CDR3 is built from 15 residues. V lost 2 bases to trimming and J lost 1 base, with 6 bases between them. CDR3 residues: CASSLLYSGANVLTF. The CDR3 coding sequence is TGTGCCAGCAGCTTACTGTATTCTGGGGCCAACGTCCTGACTTTC.

The V call is TRBV2, the J call TRBJ2-1, with TRBD2 matching 12 bases. Trimming at V came to 4 bases and at J to 0 bases, leaving 19 bases not matched to a gene. Germline CDR1 reads SNHLY; CDR2 reads FYNNEI. The CDR3 is 22 amino acids. The CDR3 nucleotides read TGTGCCAGCAGTGCCCCGGACAGGCCGGGACTAGCGGGCCTTAGCTCCTACAATGAGCAGTTCTTC. Its translation: CASSAPDRPGLAGLSSYNEQFF.

The chain links TRBV30 to TRBJ2-7; 7 bases are shared with TRBD2. Germline V gives CDR1 GTSNPN, CDR2 SVGIG (reference sequence). Trimming cost V 5 bases and J 3 bases; bases outside gene matches: 1. The CDR3 contains 11 residues. The DNA of the CDR3 is TGTGCCTGGGGCGGGGGCTACGAGCAGTACTTC. Translating gives CAWGGGYEQYF.

The V gene is TRBV5-1, the J gene TRBJ1-6; D is possibly TRBD1 (5 bases). Trimming stripped 0 bases from V and 9 bases from J, with 13 bases between. Germline CDR1 is SGHRS and CDR2 is YFSETQ. The CDR3 is 15 residues long. The CDR3 here is CASSLVQGSTSPLHF. In DNA, the CDR3 is TGCGCCAGCAGCTTGGTTCAGGGTTCTACTTCACCCCTCCACTTT.

V is TRBV19 and J is TRBJ1-5; D may be TRBD1 (5 bases). Germline V gene lookup returns CDR1 LNHDA and CDR2 SQIVND (reference sequence). V gave up 5 bases and J gave up 3 bases, with 11 bases separating them. The CDR3 extends over 14 amino acids. The CDR3 spells CASSVTGDNQPQHF. Written as DNA, the CDR3 is TGTGCCAGTAGTGTAACAGGTGACAATCAGCCCCAGCATTTT.

This clone was observed a single time. The V gene is TRBV3-1 (or the pseudogene TRBV3-2), the J gene TRBJ1-1; 11 nucleotides agree with TRBD1. Germline V gene sequence: CDR1 LGHDT, CDR2 YNNKEL (reference sequence). The CDR3 extends over 14 amino acids. V shed 3 bases, J shed 11 bases, and the junction held 8 bases outside the gene matches. The CDR3 DNA reads TGTGCCAGCAGCCAGCCCGGGACAGGGGGTCTGGCTTTCTTT. This sequence encodes CASSQPGTGGLAFF.

This clone was found a few times. The V gene is TRBV2, the J gene TRBJ1-6; 8 bases are a match to TRBD1. This CDR3 is 14 amino acids long. Germline CDR1 is SNHLY and CDR2 is FYNNEI. Losses at the gene ends were 8 bases for V and 7 bases for J; bases not matched to a gene: 7. The DNA for the CDR3 is TGTGCCAGCCGGGGGGACAGGCAAAATTCACCCCTCCACTTT. Translation gives CASRGDRQNSPLHF. The full variable domain, with the rest looked up from reference TRBV2 and TRBJ1-6, is EPEVTQTPSHQVTQMGQEVILRCVPISNHLYFYWYRQILGQKVEFLVSFYNNEISEKSEIFDDQFSVERPDGSNFTLKIRSTKLEDSAMYFCASRGDRQNSPLHFGNGTRLTVT.

This chain uses TRBV29-1 with TRBJ2-1; TRBD2 matches 14 bases. Germline trimming cut 5 bases from V and 9 bases from J; bases unmatched to any gene: 6. The CDR3 spans 14 residues. In germline, CDR1 is SQVTM, CDR2 ANQGSEA. The DNA of the CDR3 is TGCAGCGTTCAAGGACTAGCGGGAGGCCTTGAGCAGTTCTTC. This translates into CSVQGLAGGLEQFF.

CDR3 bases: TGTGCCAGCAGCTTAGTATCGTTGGGGGCCTCTGGAAACACCATATATTTT. It codes for CASSLVSLGASGNTIYF. V usage is TRBV7-2 and J usage is TRBJ1-3; possible D gene TRBD1, 6 bases. V lost 1 base and J 0 bases, leaving 13 bases between the germline ends. There are 17 residues in the CDR3. Germline-derived CDR1 and CDR2 are SGHTA and FQGNSA.

The DNA for the CDR3 is TGTGCCAGCTCACCACTGCGAGAGGACTATGGCTACACCTTC. As protein: CASSPLREDYGYTF. The chain uses TRBV18 and TRBJ1-2, with D unresolved. Germline V gene sequence: CDR1 KGHSH, CDR2 LQKENI. This CDR3 comprises 14 residues. V dropped 1 base and J dropped 3 bases, with 9 bases sitting between them.

The gene calls are TRBV7-8 and TRBJ2-2, with D maybe TRBD2 (5 bases). V lost 3 bases and J lost 7, with 12 bases in between. This CDR3 contains 14 residues. CDR1 SGHVS and CDR2 FQNEAQ come from the germline V gene. The CDR3 region has the DNA TGTGCCAGCAGCTTCGCCGGGGTGGGCGGGGAGCTGTTTTTT. As protein: CASSFAGVGGELFF. Filled out from reference TRBV7-8 and TRBJ2-2, the complete variable domain reads GAGVSQSPRYKVAKRGQDVALRCDPISGHVSLFWYQQALGQGPEFLTYFQNEAQLDKSGLPSDRFFAERPEGSVSTLKIQRTQQEDSAVYLCASSFAGVGGELFFGEGSRLTVL.

The chain uses TRBV28 and TRBJ1-5; 7 bases align to TRBD1. Germline CDR1 MDHEN, CDR2 SYDVKM. V trimming: 10 bases; J trimming: 3 bases; junction bases outside the gene matches: 12. The CDR3 is 15 amino acids. The CDR3 sequence: CATHRYRGYNQPQHF. The CDR3 DNA sequence: TGTGCCACCCACAGGTACAGGGGCTACAATCAGCCCCAGCATTTT. Based on the CDR3 plus reference TRBV28 and TRBJ1-5, the full variable domain is DVKVTQSSRYLVKRTGEKVFLECVQDMDHENMFWYRQDPGLGLRLIYFSYDVKMKEKGDIPEGYSVSREKKERFSLILESASTNQTSMYLCATHRYRGYNQPQHFGDGTRLSIL.

The rearrangement joins TRBV30 to TRBJ1-5, with TRBD1 as a possible D gene (5 bases). V lost 0 bases and J lost 6, with 9 bases in between. The V gene's germline CDR1 is GTSNPN and CDR2 SVGIG (reference sequence). This CDR3 contains 13 residues. The CDR3 bases are TGTGCCTGGAGTGTGGGGGGAGGTCAGCCCCAGCATTTT. This codes for CAWSVGGGQPQHF.

The rearrangement uses TRBV21-1 and TRBJ2-7; TRBD2, the D gene given by the table, was not confirmed from the DNA. TRBV21-1 is assigned pseudogene status. The CDR3 consists of 15 residues. CDR3 sequence (DNA): TGTGCCAGCAGCAAAGTTACGGGAGCTGTTGCCGAGCAGTACTTC. It yields the protein CASSKVTGAVAEQYF.

DNA for the CDR3: TGTGCCAGCAGCCAACGGTTCCTCGGGTCTAGCACAGATACGCAGTATTTT. Translated: CASSQRFLGSSTDTQYF. The V gene is TRBV14, the J gene TRBJ2-3; D gene unclear. Germline V gene lookup returns CDR1 SGHDN and CDR2 FVKESK. The CDR3 totals 17 residues. Trimming pared 2 bases from V and 0 bases from J, leaving 15 bases between.

V usage is TRBV5-1 and J usage is TRBJ2-1, with 10 bases aligning to TRBD2. In germline, CDR1 is SGHRS, CDR2 YFSETQ. The CDR3 is 16 amino acids. The trim removed 2 bases at V and 7 bases at J, leaving 9 bases unmatched. The CDR3 nucleotides are TGCGCCAGCAGCTTCAAGTCTCTAGCGGGAGAGAATGAGCAGTTCTTC. Translating gives CASSFKSLAGENEQFF.

There are a few counts of this clone. V is TRBV5-1 and J is TRBJ1-6, with a possible D match to TRBD1 (6 bases). The CDR3 consists of 14 residues. From germline, CDR1 is SGHRS and CDR2 YFSETQ. Between the trimmed V and J ends, which lost 0 bases and 10 bases, there was a span of 11 bases. The CDR3, as DNA: TGCGCCAGCAGCTTGGGGACAGACGAGTCACCCCTCCACTTT. It translates to CASSLGTDESPLHF.

The chain carries TRBV5-4 and TRBJ2-7; D is possibly TRBD1 (6 bases). The germline CDR1 and CDR2 sequences are SGHNT and YYREEE (reference sequence). The V end was cut by 5 bases, the J end by 1 base, with 13 bases between. This CDR3 region has 14 residues. CDR3 DNA: TGTGCCAGCAGGGCAAGCGGACAGTCCTACGAGCAGTACTTC. Encoded protein: CASRASGQSYEQYF.

V gene TRBV7-9 combines with J gene TRBJ2-7; 7 bases line up with TRBD1. This CDR3 is built from 15 residues. The trim removed 5 bases at V and 2 bases at J, leaving 9 bases unmatched. Germline V lookup: CDR1 SEHNR, CDR2 FQNEAQ (reference sequence). In nucleotides, the CDR3 is TGTGCCAGCAGCCGTACAGGGGAAAGGACCTACGAGCAGTACTTC. Residues: CASSRTGERTYEQYF.

CDR3 DNA sequence: TGCAGCGATTGGCCGGGACAGCGGACGGGGGGCTACACCTTC. This sequence encodes CSDWPGQRTGGYTF. V usage is TRBV29-1 and J usage is TRBJ1-2, with 7 nucleotides matching TRBD1. The J segment lost 8 bases and the V segment lost 7 bases, leaving 16 bases of the junction unmatched. CDR1 is SQVTM, CDR2 ANQGSEA, per germline. This CDR3 is 14 amino acids long.

The chain has TRBV16 and TRBJ1-1, with TRBD1 matching 7 bases. Germline CDR1 and CDR2: KGHSY and FQNENV. This CDR3 is 16 amino acids long. After removal of 4 bases from V and 4 bases from J, the junction contained 12 bases not matched to a gene. The CDR3, as DNA: TGTGCCAGCAGCCTAATGACAGGGAGCGTCCCCACTGAAGCTTTCTTT. Translating it yields CASSLMTGSVPTEAFF.

The chain has TRBV11-3 and TRBJ2-5, with TRBD2 matching over 11 bases. Unmatched junction bases numbered 7, after V lost 3 bases and J lost 4 bases. The CDR3 is 16 amino acids. Germline V gene lookup returns CDR1 SGHNT and CDR2 YENEEA. The CDR3 nucleotides are TGTGCCAGCAGCTTTGATGGCCTAGCGGGGGGAGAGACCCAGTACTTC. Protein sequence: CASSFDGLAGGETQYF.

V is TRBV27 and J is TRBJ1-6; 10 bases are a match to TRBD1. Looked up from germline, CDR1 is MNHEY and CDR2 is SMNVEV (reference sequence). Losses at the gene ends were 4 bases for V and 10 bases for J; bases not matched to a gene: 7. CDR3 length: 15 residues. CDR3 residues: CASSSSGTGESPLHF. For the CDR3, the DNA is TGTGCCAGCAGTTCCTCCGGGACAGGGGAATCACCCCTCCACTTT.

V gene TRBV7-2 combines with J gene TRBJ2-3, with D maybe TRBD2 (6 bases). Germline V gene data show CDR1 as SGHTA and CDR2 as FQGNSA. Trimming pared 3 bases from V and 4 bases from J, leaving 14 bases between. This CDR3 contains 15 residues. CDR3 region: CASSLTRWRADTQYF. The CDR3 bases are TGTGCCAGCAGCTTGACTAGATGGCGCGCAGATACGCAGTATTTT.

V is TRBV7-9 and J is TRBJ2-1; no firm D call. This CDR3 comprises 11 residues. Per the germline V gene, CDR1 is SEHNR and CDR2 is FQNEAQ (reference sequence). The ends were cut back, 5 bases at V and 5 bases at J, with 4 bases in the middle. The CDR3 sequence: CASSANNEQFF. The DNA for the CDR3 is TGTGCCAGCAGCGCTAACAATGAGCAGTTCTTC.

This chain links TRBV24-1 with TRBJ2-2; D gene uncertain. Germline CDR1 reads KGHDR; CDR2 reads SFDVKD. The CDR3 has 16 amino acids. Deletions cut 0 bases from V and 1 base from J, with 8 bases between. CDR3 DNA: TGTGCCACCAGTGATTTGTCGCCACAGAACACCGGGGAGCTGTTTTTT. Encoded protein: CATSDLSPQNTGELFF.